These 2 T cell receptor beta chains were all obtained from the same sample, sequenced in a study of cytomegalovirus exposure and HLA in healthy donors. The PCR contained 60 Vbeta and 13 Jbeta primers. Sequenced by immunoSEQ multiplex PCR; TCRdb stores in-frame clones only, minus some. The data show about 64,000 clones, approximately 83% seen once. Material: PBMCs. The receptors derive from a female donor in good health and CMV-seronegative.

The rearrangement joins TRBV4-1 to TRBJ2-7; D is ambiguous. This CDR3 is built from 13 residues. Trimming cost V 0 bases and J 4 bases, with 7 bases left between them. CDR1 is MGHRA and CDR2 is YSYEKL in the germline V gene. As DNA, the CDR3 is TGCGCCAGCAGCCAAGAAGCAGGTTACGAGCAGTACTTC. This encodes CASSQEAGYEQYF.

The rearrangement links TRBV18 to TRBJ2-7, with TRBD1 identical over 12 bases. CDR1 and CDR2 (germline): KGHSH, LQKENI. This CDR3 has 14 amino acids. Trimming took 3 bases from V and 7 from J; bases not matched to a gene: 4. CDR3 bases: TGTGCCAGCTCACCGGGACAGGGGGCTCGGGAGCAGTACTTC. Protein sequence: CASSPGQGAREQYF.